The 17 T cell receptor beta chains reported below all come from one sample, sequenced in a study of T cell responses to AZD1222 COVID-19 vaccine. Profiled with immunoSEQ multiplex PCR; TCRdb holds only in-frame clones, not every one. This sample has about 140,000 clones, with 90% to 95% found just once. Sequencing was performed on peripheral blood, taken on day 0 of MenACWY control vaccination. The receptor source for this set is an adult in good health.

This sequence joins TRBV30 and TRBJ1-1; 7 bases agree with TRBD1. Germline V gene data show CDR1 as GTSNPN and CDR2 as SVGIG (reference sequence). Trimming at V came to 0 bases and at J to 3 bases, leaving 7 bases not matched to a gene. The CDR3 totals 15 residues. For the CDR3, the DNA is TGTGCCTGGAGTGTCCTAGACAGGGTGGACACTGAAGCTTTCTTT. Amino acids: CAWSVLDRVDTEAFF. Full variable domain (remainder filled in from reference TRBV30 and TRBJ1-1): SQTIHQWPATLVQPVGSPLSLECTVEGTSNPNLYWYRQAAGRGLQLLFYSVGIGQISSEVPQNLSASRPQDRQFILSSKKLLLSDSGFYLCAWSVLDRVDTEAFFGQGTRLTVV.

The rearrangement links TRBV7-2 to TRBJ2-7; D gene ambiguous. This CDR3 comprises 15 residues. Germline values: CDR1 SGHTA, CDR2 FQGNSA. Trimming removed 2 bases from V and 0 bases from J, with 11 bases in between. The CDR3 DNA sequence: TGTGCCAGCAGCTTAAGTAACGGAAACTCCTACGAGCAGTACTTC. Translating it yields CASSLSNGNSYEQYF.

The genes are TRBV6-5 and TRBJ2-1; D not certain. This CDR3 is 13 amino acids long. Trimming took 5 bases from V and 4 from J, leaving 9 bases between them. Germline V lookup: CDR1 MNHEY, CDR2 SVGAGI. The CDR3 spells CASSPDPYNEQFF. The CDR3 nucleotides are TGTGCCAGCAGTCCTGACCCTTACAATGAGCAGTTCTTC.

This clone was counted only a few times. This rearrangement joins TRBV4-1 to TRBJ1-6; the match to TRBD1 covers 11 bases. V dropped 5 bases and J dropped 5; count of bases not matched to a gene: 17. The CDR3 runs 20 residues. Germline V gene data show CDR1 as MGHRA and CDR2 as YSYEKL. The CDR3 region is CASSSRPQDRGLANNSPLHF. The CDR3 nucleotides read TGCGCCAGCAGCTCAAGACCTCAGGACAGGGGGCTCGCCAATAATTCACCCCTCCACTTT.

CDR3 protein: CASKDPGGAKNIQYF. In nucleotides, the CDR3 is TGTGCCAGCAAGGATCCCGGGGGAGCCAAAAACATTCAGTACTTC. The chain uses TRBV11-2 and TRBJ2-4, with D maybe TRBD2 (6 bases). The germline V gene encodes CDR1 SGHAT and CDR2 FQNNGV. Deletions cut 7 bases from V and 0 bases from J, with 13 bases between. The CDR3 covers 15 residues.

The chain uses TRBV7-9 and TRBJ1-2; D unresolved. V was pared by 3 bases and J by 4 bases, with 6 bases between. The CDR3 contains 12 residues. CDR1 SEHNR and CDR2 FQNEAQ come from the germline V gene (reference sequence). As DNA, the CDR3 is TGTGCCAGCAGCTTGGGAGCCTATGGCTACACCTTC. It yields the protein CASSLGAYGYTF. The full variable domain, in which reference TRBV7-9 and TRBJ1-2 provide the parts outside the CDR3, is DTGVSQNPRHKITKRGQNVTFRCDPISEHNRLYWYRQTLGQGPEFLTYFQNEAQLEKSRLLSDRFSAERPKGSFSTLEIQRTEQGDSAMYLCASSLGAYGYTFGSGTRLTVV.

This chain connects TRBV19 to TRBJ1-1; a possible D gene is TRBD1 (5 bases). CDR3 length: 15 residues. Trimming removed 6 bases from V and 3 bases from J, with 17 bases in between. Germline CDR1 is LNHDA and CDR2 is SQIVND (reference sequence). Here the CDR3 reads CASSLTRGPDTEAFF. The DNA for the CDR3 is TGTGCCAGTAGCCTAACAAGGGGTCCGGACACTGAAGCTTTCTTT.

This chain's CDR3 is CASSFDGNNQPQHF. CDR3 bases: TGTGCCAGCAGTTTTGACGGGAACAATCAGCCCCAGCATTTT. This rearrangement joins TRBV6-5 to TRBJ1-5, with D unresolved. Germline lookup yields CDR1 MNHEY and CDR2 SVGAGI. The V and J ends lost 4 bases and 3 bases respectively, with 10 bases between them. The CDR3 length is 14 residues.

The CDR3 DNA sequence: TGTGCCAGCAGCCCACACTCGGGGGGCAACACCGGGGAGCTGTTTTTT. Protein: CASSPHSGGNTGELFF. The J gene is TRBJ2-2, the V gene TRBV7-2; D is possibly TRBD2 (7 bases). The V end lost 5 bases, the J end lost 2 bases, and 15 bases lay between the germline ends. Per germline, CDR1 SGHTA and CDR2 FQGNSA. The CDR3 has 16 amino acids.

The chain combines TRBV3-1 (or the pseudogene TRBV3-2) with TRBJ1-1; D may be TRBD1 (6 bases). There are 21 residues in the CDR3. Germline values: CDR1 LGHDT, CDR2 YNNKEL (reference sequence). V lost 4 bases to trimming and J lost 2 bases, with 32 bases between them. The CDR3 loop is CASSLSPMTARGTMGNTEAFF. In nucleotides, the CDR3 is TGTGCCAGCAGCCTATCCCCAATGACGGCCAGGGGAACAATGGGTAACACTGAAGCTTTCTTT.

The sample holds a few counts of this clone. This sequence joins TRBV18 and TRBJ1-5; perhaps TRBD1 as D (6 bases). V lost 0 bases, J lost 0 bases, and 9 bases lay in between. The CDR3 covers 16 residues. The germline CDR1 and CDR2 sequences are KGHSH and LQKENI. CDR3 region: CASSPPGGDSNQPQHF. The CDR3 DNA follows: TGTGCCAGCTCACCACCGGGGGGCGATAGCAATCAGCCCCAGCATTTT. The entire variable domain, with the rest obtained from reference TRBV18 and TRBJ1-5, is as follows: NAGVMQNPRHLVRRRGQEARLRCSPMKGHSHVYWYRQLPEEGLKFMVYLQKENIIDESGMPKERFSAEFPKEGPSILRIQQVVRGDSAAYFCASSPPGGDSNQPQHFGDGTRLSIL.

The chain carries TRBV5-6 and TRBJ2-1; 10 nucleotides match TRBD1. The CDR3 consists of 16 residues. Germline trimming cut 4 bases from V and 3 bases from J; bases unmatched to any gene: 7. From germline, CDR1 is SGHDT and CDR2 YYEEEE. Here the CDR3 reads CASSHSRDRGYNEQFF. CDR3 sequence (DNA): TGTGCCAGCAGCCATTCCCGGGACAGGGGCTACAATGAGCAGTTCTTC.

The genes are TRBV12-5 and TRBJ2-2; TRBD1 aligns across 10 bases. J was trimmed by 6 bases and V by 2 bases; bases with no gene match: 6. CDR1 and CDR2 (germline): LGHNT, FRNRAP. This CDR3 region has 16 residues. The CDR3 loop reads CASGLISGTGAGELFF. The CDR3 nucleotides are TGTGCTAGTGGTTTGATCTCCGGGACAGGGGCCGGGGAGCTGTTTTTT.

For the CDR3, the DNA is TGTGCCAGCAGCCAAGATTCCCGACAGAACACCGGGGAGCTGTTTTTT. This encodes CASSQDSRQNTGELFF. The chain is built from TRBV4-2 and TRBJ2-2; D is unclear. The CDR3 has 16 residues. Germline V gene data show CDR1 as LGHNA and CDR2 as YNFKEQ. Trimming shortened V by 0 bases and J by 1 base, and 9 bases separated the two germline ends.

This chain joins TRBV2 and TRBJ1-1; D gene uncertain. This CDR3 contains 13 residues. The germline V gene encodes CDR1 SNHLY and CDR2 FYNNEI. V shed 3 bases and J shed 2 bases, with 7 bases lying between them. DNA of the CDR3: TGTGCCAGCAGTGACAACCGAAACACTGAAGCTTTCTTT. Its protein product is CASSDNRNTEAFF. The full variable domain, in which reference TRBV2 and TRBJ1-1 provide the parts outside the CDR3, is EPEVTQTPSHQVTQMGQEVILRCVPISNHLYFYWYRQILGQKVEFLVSFYNNEISEKSEIFDDQFSVERPDGSNFTLKIRSTKLEDSAMYFCASSDNRNTEAFFGQGTRLTVV.

The chain recombines TRBV30 with TRBJ2-5, with TRBD1 as a possible D gene (6 bases). V dropped 0 bases and J dropped 5 bases, with 10 bases sitting between them. Looked up from germline, CDR1 is GTSNPN and CDR2 is SVGIG (reference sequence). CDR3 size: 13 residues. CDR3 region: CAWSVDRGETQYF. CDR3 sequence (DNA): TGTGCCTGGAGTGTAGATAGGGGGGAGACCCAGTACTTC.

The V and J genes are TRBV6-5 and TRBJ2-4, with D maybe TRBD1 (5 bases). Trimming took off 6 bases at V and 3 bases at J, with 12 bases between the two ends. The germline gives CDR1 MNHEY, CDR2 SVGAGI. The CDR3 runs 14 residues. The chain's CDR3 is CASSPTAIKNIQYF. As DNA, the CDR3 is TGTGCCAGCAGCCCGACAGCTATCAAAAACATTCAGTACTTC.